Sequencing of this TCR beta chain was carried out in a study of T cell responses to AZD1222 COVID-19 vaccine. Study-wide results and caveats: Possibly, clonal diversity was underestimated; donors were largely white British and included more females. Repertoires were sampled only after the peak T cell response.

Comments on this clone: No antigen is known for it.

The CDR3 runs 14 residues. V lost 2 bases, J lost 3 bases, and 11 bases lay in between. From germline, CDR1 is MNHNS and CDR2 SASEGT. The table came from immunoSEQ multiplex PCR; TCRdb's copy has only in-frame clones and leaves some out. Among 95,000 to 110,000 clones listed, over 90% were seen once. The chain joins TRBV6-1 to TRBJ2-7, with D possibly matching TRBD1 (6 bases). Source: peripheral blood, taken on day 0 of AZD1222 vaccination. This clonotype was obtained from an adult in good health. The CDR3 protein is CASSEFQDSYEQYF. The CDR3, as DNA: TGTGCCAGCAGTGAATTCCAGGACAGCTACGAGCAGTACTTC.